Listed here are 5 T cell receptor beta chains from one sample, sequenced in a study of brain T cells in children with intractable seizures. Time point given: blood from clinic visit 5 months post-surgery; TSC patient then seizure free. Some clones are missing from TCRdb's copy, which holds only in-frame ones; the method was immunoSEQ multiplex PCR. The sample holds 300,000 to 400,000 clones; about 94% are singletons and the top ten take around 6%. This specimen consisted of peripheral blood, obtained around 5 months after surgery. These TCRs come from a boy under three years old with tuberous sclerosis and intractable seizures.

The rearrangement uses TRBV10-3 and TRBJ2-7, with D possibly TRBD2 on 6 matching bases. Between the trimmed V and J ends, which lost 4 bases and 1 base, there was a span of 8 bases. This CDR3 has 13 amino acids. Germline loops: CDR1 ENHRY, CDR2 SYGVKD. The CDR3 sequence: CAISGGDSYEQYF. The CDR3, as DNA: TGTGCCATCAGTGGCGGGGATTCCTACGAGCAGTACTTC.

CDR3 DNA: TGCGCCAGCAGTGGCAGTGCGGGGAGATCAGATACGCAGTATTTT. Residues: CASSGSAGRSDTQYF. The chain has TRBV10-2 and TRBJ2-3, with D possibly matching TRBD2 (6 bases). From germline, CDR1 is WSHSY and CDR2 SAAADI. There are 15 residues in the CDR3. The V end was cut by 4 bases, the J end by 4 bases, with 15 bases between.

V is TRBV6-7 and J is TRBJ2-1; D uncertain. TRBV6-7 is an open reading frame, and its role is uncertain. The germline V and J ends were trimmed by 10 bases and 5 bases, with 12 bases remaining between them. The CDR3 is made up of 12 amino acids. The CDR3 DNA follows: TGTGCCACCAGCCCACCAGACAATGAGCAGTTCTTC. Translating gives CATSPPDNEQFF.

J is TRBJ2-7 and V is TRBV15; D unresolved. V shed 1 base and J shed 5 bases, with 15 bases lying between them. CDR1 and CDR2 from the germline V gene are LNHNV and YYDKDF (reference sequence). The CDR3 runs 15 residues. CDR3 amino acids: CATSRAILYGHEQYF. CDR3 DNA sequence: TGTGCCACCAGCAGAGCTATCTTGTATGGGCACGAGCAGTACTTC.

The chain combines TRBV6-5 with TRBJ2-1; 7 bases line up with TRBD1. The CDR3 has 12 residues. Trimming took 6 bases from V and 4 from J; bases not matched to a gene: 0. The germline V gene has CDR1 MNHEY and CDR2 SVGAGI. In DNA, the CDR3 is TGTGCCAGCAGCAGGGGGTACAATGAGCAGTTCTTC. Translation: CASSRGYNEQFF.